The 8 T cell receptor beta chains below come from one sample, sequenced in a study of blood T cell repertoires in COVID-19. Measured with immunoSEQ multiplex PCR; TCRdb has only the in-frame clones, and not every one. The repertoire includes some 200,000 clones, 85% to 90% of them detected once, and 0.78% sits in the top ten. Sequences were obtained from peripheral blood. The receptors shown here come from a woman in her 70s with acute or convalescent COVID-19.

This chain links TRBV29-1 with TRBJ1-2; D is ambiguous. This CDR3 spans 18 amino acids. Germline CDR1 and CDR2: SQVTM and ANQGSEA. Trimming left V 2 bases short and J 0 bases short, with 22 bases between. In DNA form, the CDR3 reads TGCAGCGTTGAAAAACTAAAGGGCAGAAGAGGGACTAACTATGGCTACACCTTC. This codes for CSVEKLKGRRGTNYGYTF.

This chain uses TRBV4-1 with TRBJ2-7; no clear D. V was pared by 0 bases and J by 2 bases, with 8 bases between. This CDR3 comprises 14 residues. Germline CDR1 is MGHRA and CDR2 is YSYEKL. As DNA, the CDR3 is TGCGCCAGCAGCCAAGATGATACAACCTACGAGCAGTACTTC. Its translation is CASSQDDTTYEQYF.

The rearrangement links TRBV7-9 to TRBJ2-1, with 8 bases lining up with TRBD1. V dropped 2 bases and J dropped 8; count of bases not matched to a gene: 5. The CDR3 loop spans 14 amino acids. Germline values: CDR1 SEHNR, CDR2 FQNEAQ (reference sequence). The CDR3 is CASSLNRGVYEQFF. CDR3 DNA: TGTGCCAGCAGCTTAAACAGGGGGGTGTATGAGCAGTTCTTC.

The genes are TRBV4-3 and TRBJ2-7; D gene ambiguous. This CDR3 comprises 14 residues. Germline V CDR1 and CDR2: LGHNA, YSLEER. Trimming removed 0 bases at V and 1 base at J, with 7 bases between. The CDR3 nucleotides read TGCGCCAGCAGCCAAGATACGGGTTCCTACGAGCAGTACTTC. It translates to CASSQDTGSYEQYF.

The chain is built from TRBV10-1 and TRBJ2-2; 7 bases agree with TRBD1. V was clipped by 5 bases and J by 1 base; unmatched bases: 4. The CDR3 runs to 15 residues. Germline lookup yields CDR1 WNHNN and CDR2 SYGVQD (reference sequence). Here the CDR3 reads CASSPQGKNTGELFF. As DNA, the CDR3 is TGCGCCAGCAGTCCACAGGGGAAGAACACCGGGGAGCTGTTTTTT.

The gene calls are TRBV6-5 and TRBJ1-1, with 10 nucleotides matching TRBD1. Germline loops: CDR1 MNHEY, CDR2 SVGAGI. V shed 10 bases and J 3 bases; nucleotides not matched to a gene: 8. The CDR3 contains 14 residues. In nucleotides, the CDR3 is TGTGCCACTCTACGGGGGACAGGGGACACTGAAGCTTTCTTT. Translated, it gives CATLRGTGDTEAFF.

For the CDR3, the DNA is TGTGCCAGCAGCGCTGAGCGGGGGGGGGCGAACCCGCAGTATTTT. It yields the protein CASSAERGGANPQYF. The V call is TRBV2, the J call TRBJ2-3; the match to TRBD2 covers 10 bases. After removal of 6 bases from V and 10 bases from J, the junction contained 13 bases not matched to a gene. Germline CDR1 and CDR2: SNHLY and FYNNEI. This CDR3 is built from 15 residues.

The V gene is TRBV6-5, the J gene TRBJ2-2; 9 bases align to TRBD1. The CDR3 contains 14 residues. CDR1 and CDR2 from the germline V gene are MNHEY and SVGAGI. J gave up 6 bases and V 11 bases, and 10 bases lay outside the gene matches. CDR3 region: CACRDRASAGELFF. In DNA form, the CDR3 reads TGTGCCTGCCGGGACAGGGCAAGTGCCGGGGAGCTGTTTTTT.